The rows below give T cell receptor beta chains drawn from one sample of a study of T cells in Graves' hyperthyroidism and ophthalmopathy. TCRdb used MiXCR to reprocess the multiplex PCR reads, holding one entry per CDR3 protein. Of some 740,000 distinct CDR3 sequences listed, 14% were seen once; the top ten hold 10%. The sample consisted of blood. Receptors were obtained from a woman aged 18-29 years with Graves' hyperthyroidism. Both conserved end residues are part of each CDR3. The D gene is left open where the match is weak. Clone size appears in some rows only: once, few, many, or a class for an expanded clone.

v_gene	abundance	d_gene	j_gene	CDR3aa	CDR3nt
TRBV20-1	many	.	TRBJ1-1	CSAREGHVNTEAFF	TGCAGTGCTAGAGAGGGACACGTAAACACTGAAGCTTTCTTT
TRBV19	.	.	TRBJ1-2	CASSIDLGPYGYTF	TGTGCCAGTAGTATAGACTTGGGCCCCTATGGCTACACCTTC
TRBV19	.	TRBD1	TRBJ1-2	CASRGPGQDPLLFYGYTF	TGTGCCAGTAGAGGTCCGGGACAGGACCCTCTTCTTTTCTATGGCTACACCTTC
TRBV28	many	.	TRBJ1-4	CASSLREEKLFF	TGTGCCAGCAGTTTACGTGAGGAAAAACTGTTTTTT
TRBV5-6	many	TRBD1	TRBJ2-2	CASSPPGQGRELFF	TGTGCCAGCAGCCCGCCGGGACAGGGAAGGGAGCTGTTTTTT
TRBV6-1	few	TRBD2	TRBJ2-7	CASSVKGLAGVLNF	TGTGCCAGCAGCGTAAAGGGACTAGCGGGAGTATTGAACTTC
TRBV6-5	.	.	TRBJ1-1	CASSYVGAVGTEAFF	TGTGCCAGCAGTTACGTGGGGGCCGTCGGCACTGAAGCTTTCTTT
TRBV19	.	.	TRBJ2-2	CASSMVAGWYAGELFF	TGTGCCAGTAGTATGGTAGCCGGGTGGTATGCCGGGGAGCTGTTTTTT
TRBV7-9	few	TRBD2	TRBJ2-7	CASSLGLGLAGTYEQYF	TGTGCCAGCAGCTTAGGACTGGGACTAGCGGGAACCTACGAGCAGTACTTC
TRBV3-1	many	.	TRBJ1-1	CASSTRGYPEAFF	TGTGCCAGCAGCACAAGAGGTTATCCTGAAGCTTTCTTT
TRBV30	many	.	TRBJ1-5	CAWSVSINQPQHF	TGTGCCTGGAGTGTGTCGATCAATCAGCCCCAGCATTTT
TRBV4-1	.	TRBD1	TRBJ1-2	CASSRTGDYGYTF	TGCGCCAGCAGCCGGACAGGGGACTATGGCTACACCTTC
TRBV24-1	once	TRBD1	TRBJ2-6	CATSPHPGQGAGANVLTF	TGTGCCACCAGTCCTCATCCGGGACAGGGGGCTGGGGCCAACGTCCTGACTTTC
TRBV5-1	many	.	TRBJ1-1	CASSLVIGTEAFF	TGCGCCAGCAGCTTGGTGATCGGGACTGAAGCTTTCTTT
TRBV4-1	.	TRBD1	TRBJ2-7	CASSQGRQGNSYEQYF	TGCGCCAGCAGCCAAGGAAGACAGGGAAACTCCTACGAGCAGTACTTC
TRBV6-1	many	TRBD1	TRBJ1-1	CASSSRLSQGAWDTEAFF	TGTGCCAGCAGTTCAAGATTATCCCAGGGGGCTTGGGACACTGAAGCTTTCTTT
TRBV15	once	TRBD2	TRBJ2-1	CATSRGGSGRDEQFF	TGTGCCACCAGCAGAGGGGGTAGCGGGAGGGATGAGCAGTTCTTC
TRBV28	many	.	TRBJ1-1	CASTTAANTEAFF	TGTGCCAGCACGACGGCAGCGAACACTGAAGCTTTCTTT
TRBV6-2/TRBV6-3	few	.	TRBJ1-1	CASTPGALHTEAFF	TGTGCCAGCACCCCCGGGGCGTTACACACTGAAGCTTTCTTT
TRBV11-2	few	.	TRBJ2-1	CASSPLIYNEQFF	TGTGCCAGCAGCCCGTTGATCTACAATGAGCAGTTCTTC
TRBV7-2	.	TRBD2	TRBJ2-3	CASTIGLAGTDTQYF	TGTGCCAGCACCATCGGACTAGCGGGGACAGATACGCAGTATTTT
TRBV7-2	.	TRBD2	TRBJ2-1	CASSQTSAGGIYNEQFF	TGTGCCAGCAGCCAGACTTCGGCGGGAGGGATATACAATGAGCAGTTCTTC
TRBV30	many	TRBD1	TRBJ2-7	CAWRRGQAYEQYF	TGTGCCTGGAGGAGGGGACAGGCCTACGAGCAGTACTTC
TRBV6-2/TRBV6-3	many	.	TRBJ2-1	CASSRGATYNEQFF	TGTGCCAGCAGTCGGGGGGCGACGTACAATGAGCAGTTCTTC
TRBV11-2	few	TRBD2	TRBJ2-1	CASSYFDGRVYRVLF	TGTGCCAGCAGTTACTTCGACGGGAGGGTATATAGAGTGCTCTTC
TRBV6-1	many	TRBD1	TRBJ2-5	CASSTGTGRETQYF	TGTGCCAGCAGTACAGGGACAGGGCGGGAGACCCAGTACTTC
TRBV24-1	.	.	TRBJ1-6	CATSLGADSPLHF	TGTGCCACCAGTTTGGGGGCGGATTCACCCCTCCACTTT
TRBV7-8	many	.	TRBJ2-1	CASSPTGGGYNEQFF	TGTGCCAGCAGCCCCACAGGAGGGGGTTACAATGAGCAGTTCTTC
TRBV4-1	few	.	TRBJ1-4	CASSSGTSDEKLFF	TGCGCCAGCAGCTCCGGGACAAGCGATGAAAAACTGTTTTTT
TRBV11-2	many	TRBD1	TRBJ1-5	CASSATGGRGNQPQHF	TGTGCCAGCAGCGCGACAGGGGGCAGGGGCAATCAGCCCCAGCATTTT
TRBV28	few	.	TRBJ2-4	CASSANGIRNIQYF	TGTGCCAGCAGTGCGAACGGGATAAGAAACATTCAGTACTTC
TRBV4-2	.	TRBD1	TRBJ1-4	CASSQVVLGQQRKLFF	TGTGCCAGCAGCCAAGTGGTTTTGGGACAGCAGAGGAAACTGTTTTTT
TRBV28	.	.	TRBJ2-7	CAGTFRGETYEQYF	TGTGCCGGCACCTTTAGGGGGGAAACCTACGAGCAGTACTTC
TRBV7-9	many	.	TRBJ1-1	CASSRMTGTEAFF	TGTGCCAGCAGCCGGATGACGGGCACTGAAGCTTTCTTT
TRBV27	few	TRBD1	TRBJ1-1	CASHGQGGGTEAFF	TGTGCCAGTCACGGACAGGGTGGAGGCACTGAAGCTTTCTTT
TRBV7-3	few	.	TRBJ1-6	CASSFTSPAVYSPLHF	TGTGCCAGCAGCTTTACGTCCCCGGCTGTTTACTCACCCCTCCACTTT
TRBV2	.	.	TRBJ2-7	CASSDPGDSYEQYF	TGTGCCAGCAGTGACCCGGGAGACTCCTACGAGCAGTACTTC
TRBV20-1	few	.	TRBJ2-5	CSATLQQGWETQYF	TGCAGTGCTACACTACAGCAGGGGTGGGAGACCCAGTACTTC
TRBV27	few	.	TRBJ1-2	CASSFLTGYGYTF	TGTGCCAGCAGTTTTTTGACGGGATATGGCTACACCTTC
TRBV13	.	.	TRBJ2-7	CASSASVSYEQYF	TGTGCCAGCAGCGCCTCGGTCTCCTACGAGCAGTACTTC